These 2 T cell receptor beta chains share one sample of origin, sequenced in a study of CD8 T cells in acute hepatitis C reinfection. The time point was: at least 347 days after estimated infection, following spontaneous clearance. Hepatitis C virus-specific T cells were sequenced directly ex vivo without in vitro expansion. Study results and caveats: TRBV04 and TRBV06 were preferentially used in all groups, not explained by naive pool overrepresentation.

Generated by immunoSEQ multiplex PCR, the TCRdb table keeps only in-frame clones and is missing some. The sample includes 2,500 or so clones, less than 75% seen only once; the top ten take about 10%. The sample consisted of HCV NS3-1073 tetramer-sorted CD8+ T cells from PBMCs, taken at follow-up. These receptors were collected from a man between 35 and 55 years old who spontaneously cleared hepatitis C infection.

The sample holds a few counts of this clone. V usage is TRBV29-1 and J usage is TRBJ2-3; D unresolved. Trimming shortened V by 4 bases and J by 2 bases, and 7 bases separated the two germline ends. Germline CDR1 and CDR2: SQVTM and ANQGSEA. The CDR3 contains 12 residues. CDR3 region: CSVAAATDTQYF. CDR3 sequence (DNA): TGCAGCGTTGCGGCTGCCACAGATACGCAGTATTTT.

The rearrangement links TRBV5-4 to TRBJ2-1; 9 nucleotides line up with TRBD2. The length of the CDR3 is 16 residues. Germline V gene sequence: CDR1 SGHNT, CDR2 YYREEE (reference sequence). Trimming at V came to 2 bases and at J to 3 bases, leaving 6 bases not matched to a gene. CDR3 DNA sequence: TGTGCCAGCAGCTTCGGGGCTAGCGGGGTCTACAATGAGCAGTTCTTC. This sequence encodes CASSFGASGVYNEQFF.